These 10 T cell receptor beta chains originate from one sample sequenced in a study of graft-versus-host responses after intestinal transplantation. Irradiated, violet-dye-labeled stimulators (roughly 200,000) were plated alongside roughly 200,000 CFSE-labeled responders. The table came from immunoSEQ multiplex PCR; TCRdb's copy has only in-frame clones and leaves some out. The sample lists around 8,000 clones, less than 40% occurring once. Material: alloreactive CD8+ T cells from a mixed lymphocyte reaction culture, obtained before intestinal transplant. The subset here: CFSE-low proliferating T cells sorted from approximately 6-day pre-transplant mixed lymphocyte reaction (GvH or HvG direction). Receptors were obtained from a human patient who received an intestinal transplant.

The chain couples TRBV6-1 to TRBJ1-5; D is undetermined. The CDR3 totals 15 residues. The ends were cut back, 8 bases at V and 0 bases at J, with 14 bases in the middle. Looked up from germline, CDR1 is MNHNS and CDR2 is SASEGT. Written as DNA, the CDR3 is TGTGCCAGCGCCCACTTTGGTTATAGCAATCAGCCCCAGCATTTT. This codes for CASAHFGYSNQPQHF.

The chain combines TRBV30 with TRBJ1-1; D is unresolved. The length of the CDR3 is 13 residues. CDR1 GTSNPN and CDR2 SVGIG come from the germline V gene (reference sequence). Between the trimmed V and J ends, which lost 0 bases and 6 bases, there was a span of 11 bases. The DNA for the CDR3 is TGTGCCTGGAGTGTACTTTGGAGGGCTGAAGCTTTCTTT. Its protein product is CAWSVLWRAEAFF.

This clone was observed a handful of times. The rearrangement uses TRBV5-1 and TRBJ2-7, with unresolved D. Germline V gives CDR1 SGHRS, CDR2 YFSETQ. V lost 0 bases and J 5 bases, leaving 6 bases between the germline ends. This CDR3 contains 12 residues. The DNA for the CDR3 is TGCGCCAGCAGCTTGGCAGGAAACGAGCAGTACTTC. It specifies CASSLAGNEQYF.

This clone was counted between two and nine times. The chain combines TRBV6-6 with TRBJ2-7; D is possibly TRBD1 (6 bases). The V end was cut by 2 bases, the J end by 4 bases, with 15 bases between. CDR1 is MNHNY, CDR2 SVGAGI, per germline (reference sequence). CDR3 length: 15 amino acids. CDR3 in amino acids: CASSYDLTGFYEQYF. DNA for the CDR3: TGTGCCAGCAGTTACGACCTGACAGGTTTTTACGAGCAGTACTTC.

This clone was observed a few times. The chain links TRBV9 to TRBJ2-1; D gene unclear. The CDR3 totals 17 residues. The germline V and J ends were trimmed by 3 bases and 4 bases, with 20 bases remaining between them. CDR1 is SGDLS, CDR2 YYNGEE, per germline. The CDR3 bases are TGTGCCAGCAGCGCTACTCTGACACCCTCTACATACAATGAGCAGTTCTTC. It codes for CASSATLTPSTYNEQFF.

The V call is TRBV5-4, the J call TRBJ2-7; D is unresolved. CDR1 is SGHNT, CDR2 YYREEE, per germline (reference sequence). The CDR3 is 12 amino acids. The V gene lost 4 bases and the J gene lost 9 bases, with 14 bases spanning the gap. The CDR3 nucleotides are TGTGCCAGCAGCCCAGGTGGGTTGGTGCAGTACTTC. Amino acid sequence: CASSPGGLVQYF.

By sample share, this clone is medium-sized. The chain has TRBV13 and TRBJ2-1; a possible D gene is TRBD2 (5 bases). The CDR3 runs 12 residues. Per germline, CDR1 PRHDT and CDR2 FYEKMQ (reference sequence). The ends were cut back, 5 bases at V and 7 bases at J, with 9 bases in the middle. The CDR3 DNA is TGTGCCAGCAGCATACTAGTTAATGAGCAGTTCTTC. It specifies CASSILVNEQFF.

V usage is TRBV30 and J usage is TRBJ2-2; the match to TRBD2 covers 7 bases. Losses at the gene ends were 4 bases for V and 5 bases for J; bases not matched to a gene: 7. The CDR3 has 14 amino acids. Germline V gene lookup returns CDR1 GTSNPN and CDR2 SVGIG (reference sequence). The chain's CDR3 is CAWNLAGVTGELFF. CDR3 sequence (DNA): TGTGCCTGGAACTTGGCGGGAGTTACCGGGGAGCTGTTTTTT. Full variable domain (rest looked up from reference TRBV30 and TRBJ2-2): SQTIHQWPATLVQPVGSPLSLECTVEGTSNPNLYWYRQAAGRGLQLLFYSVGIGQISSEVPQNLSASRPQDRQFILSSKKLLLSDSGFYLCAWNLAGVTGELFFGEGSRLTVL.

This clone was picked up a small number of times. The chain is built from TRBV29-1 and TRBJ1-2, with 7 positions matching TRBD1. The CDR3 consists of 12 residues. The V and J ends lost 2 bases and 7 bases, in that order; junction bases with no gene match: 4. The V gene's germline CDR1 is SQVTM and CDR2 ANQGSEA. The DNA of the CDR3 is TGCAGCGTTGAATTAGGGGGCTTTGGCTACACCTTC. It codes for CSVELGGFGYTF.

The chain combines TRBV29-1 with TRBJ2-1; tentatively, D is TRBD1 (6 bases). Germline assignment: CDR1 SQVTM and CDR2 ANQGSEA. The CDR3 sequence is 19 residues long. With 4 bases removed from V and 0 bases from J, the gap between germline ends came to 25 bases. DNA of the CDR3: TGCAGCGTTGGCAAGGGACAATACCTCTACCAAAGCTCCTACAATGAGCAGTTCTTC. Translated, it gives CSVGKGQYLYQSSYNEQFF.